Presented here are 14 T cell receptor beta chains from one specimen sequenced in a study of CD8+ T cells in alopecia areata. Reverse transcribed after extraction, RNA yielded cDNA as the sequencing template. The assay was immunoSEQ multiplex PCR, and TCRdb's table has in-frame clones only and misses some. Among 15,000 to 20,000 clones listed, approximately 59% were seen once. The sample's treatment: oral pan-JAK inhibitor, 5-10 mg twice daily. Lesional scalp tissue (obtained by punch biopsy) and peripheral blood were collected from alopecia areata patients. Specimen: skin, collected at week 4, from a patient treated with tofacitinib. Receptors were obtained from a human donor with alopecia areata.

This clone turned up a few times. The V call is TRBV19, the J call TRBJ2-2, with D possibly matching TRBD2 (5 bases). Germline V gene lookup returns CDR1 LNHDA and CDR2 SQIVND (reference sequence). V lost 6 bases and J 1 base, leaving 15 bases between the germline ends. The CDR3 extends over 16 amino acids. CDR3 sequence: CASRGVKIQNTGELFF. DNA of the CDR3: TGTGCCAGTAGGGGAGTGAAGATTCAGAACACCGGGGAGCTGTTTTTT.

This chain joins TRBV19 and TRBJ2-2; 13 bases map to TRBD2. CDR3 length equals 15 residues. Germline V gene data show CDR1 as LNHDA and CDR2 as SQIVND (reference sequence). With 7 bases clipped from V and 5 bases from J, the junction kept 4 bases outside the gene matches. CDR3 sequence (DNA): TGTGCCAGTAAAGGACTAGCGGGAGAAACCGGGGAGCTGTTTTTT. The encoded protein is CASKGLAGETGELFF.

This clone was detected a few times. J is TRBJ2-7 and V is TRBV6-1; D remains ambiguous. The CDR3 is 15 residues long. Germline values: CDR1 MNHNS, CDR2 SASEGT. The V gene lost 2 bases and the J gene lost 2 bases, with 13 bases spanning the gap. CDR3 DNA: TGTGCCAGCAGTGAACAGGCTCCTAGGACCTACGAGCAGTACTTC. Amino acids: CASSEQAPRTYEQYF.

This clone was seen only a few times. This chain joins TRBV9 and TRBJ2-1, with D possibly TRBD2 on 5 matching bases. CDR3 length equals 14 residues. Germline CDR1 is SGDLS and CDR2 is YYNGEE. Trimming took 0 bases from V and 5 from J, leaving 9 bases between them. Here the CDR3 reads CASSVGGQDNEQFF. CDR3 coding DNA: TGTGCCAGCAGCGTAGGAGGGCAAGACAATGAGCAGTTCTTC.

There are a few counts of this clone. The V gene is TRBV19, the J gene TRBJ1-2; D is possibly TRBD1 (6 bases). Trimming removed 6 bases from V and 5 bases from J, with 13 bases in between. This CDR3 spans 13 amino acids. Per germline, CDR1 LNHDA and CDR2 SQIVND (reference sequence). CDR3 region: CASSQSGQYGYTF. The DNA of the CDR3 is TGTGCCAGTAGCCAATCAGGACAGTATGGCTACACCTTC.

CDR3 residues: CASSLAFGGYQADSRNEQFF. The CDR3 DNA is TGTGCCAGCAGTTTAGCGTTCGGTGGCTACCAGGCGGACAGCCGGAATGAGCAGTTCTTC. V and J are TRBV28 and TRBJ2-1; possible D gene TRBD1, 6 bases. The CDR3 loop spans 20 amino acids. V dropped 2 bases and J dropped 7 bases, with 30 bases sitting between them. CDR1 is MDHEN and CDR2 is SYDVKM in the germline V gene.

The CDR3 sequence is CATRDRDPANTGELFF. In DNA, the CDR3 is TGTGCCACCAGGGACAGGGACCCAGCGAACACCGGGGAGCTGTTTTTT. This rearrangement joins TRBV10-3 to TRBJ2-2; 9 positions match TRBD1. This CDR3 region has 16 residues. Germline trimming cut 10 bases from V and 0 bases from J; bases unmatched to any gene: 9. Germline lookup yields CDR1 ENHRY and CDR2 SYGVKD.

V and J are TRBV7-9 and TRBJ2-3; 11 bases map to TRBD2. Germline trimming cut 5 bases from V and 1 base from J; bases unmatched to any gene: 8. The CDR3 contains 17 residues. Germline V gene lookup returns CDR1 SEHNR and CDR2 FQNEAQ (reference sequence). CDR3 region: CASSRSGGGVRTDTQYF. In DNA, the CDR3 is TGTGCCAGCAGCCGTAGCGGGGGGGGCGTTCGCACAGATACGCAGTATTTT.

This chain links TRBV6-1 with TRBJ2-3; D possibly corresponds to TRBD1 (5 bases). Trimming took off 4 bases at V and 1 base at J, with 24 bases between the two ends. Germline loops: CDR1 MNHNS, CDR2 SASEGT. The CDR3 loop spans 19 amino acids. The CDR3: CASSVRVPVILRGTDTQYF. The CDR3 nucleotides are TGTGCCAGCAGTGTCAGGGTACCGGTGATATTAAGGGGCACAGATACGCAGTATTTT.

There are a few counts of this clone. The rearrangement joins TRBV7-2 to TRBJ1-6; no firm D call. CDR3 length: 15 residues. The V gene lost 4 bases and the J gene lost 8 bases, with 15 bases spanning the gap. The germline V gene has CDR1 SGHTA and CDR2 FQGNSA. The CDR3 nucleotides are TGTGCCAGCAGCTCGCGTACGGTAGCGGATTCACCCCTCCACTTT. Protein product: CASSSRTVADSPLHF.

This clone came up a few times. This chain uses TRBV2 with TRBJ2-5, with 7 bases aligning to TRBD1. CDR3 length: 17 residues. In germline, CDR1 is SNHLY, CDR2 FYNNEI. J was trimmed by 4 bases and V by 1 base; bases with no gene match: 12. The CDR3, as DNA: TGTGCCAGCAGTGAAGAAGGGTTTTCGACAGGGAGAGAGACCCAGTACTTC. Translated: CASSEEGFSTGRETQYF.

The chain is built from TRBV5-1 and TRBJ1-6; D uncertain. With 4 bases removed from V and 7 bases from J, the gap between germline ends came to 15 bases. Germline V gene data show CDR1 as SGHRS and CDR2 as YFSETQ. There are 15 residues in the CDR3. CDR3 region: CASSADRATNSPLHF. The CDR3 bases are TGCGCCAGCAGCGCCGACCGGGCCACCAATTCACCCCTCCACTTT.

This clone was seen a few times. The chain uses TRBV4-3 and TRBJ2-5; D unresolved. The ends were cut back, 0 bases at V and 4 bases at J, with 12 bases in the middle. Germline values: CDR1 LGHNA, CDR2 YSLEER. The CDR3 is 15 residues long. The DNA for the CDR3 is TGCGCCAGCAGCCAAGATCAGAGTATCGGAGAGACCCAGTACTTC. Protein: CASSQDQSIGETQYF.

In its sample, this clone was seen a few times. The gene calls are TRBV5-1 and TRBJ1-1; D gene uncertain. Trimming took 0 bases from V and 6 from J, leaving 3 bases between them. Looked up from germline, CDR1 is SGHRS and CDR2 is YFSETQ. This CDR3 is 11 amino acids long. This CDR3 reads CASSLGSEAFF. The CDR3 DNA follows: TGCGCCAGCAGCTTGGGGTCTGAAGCTTTCTTT.